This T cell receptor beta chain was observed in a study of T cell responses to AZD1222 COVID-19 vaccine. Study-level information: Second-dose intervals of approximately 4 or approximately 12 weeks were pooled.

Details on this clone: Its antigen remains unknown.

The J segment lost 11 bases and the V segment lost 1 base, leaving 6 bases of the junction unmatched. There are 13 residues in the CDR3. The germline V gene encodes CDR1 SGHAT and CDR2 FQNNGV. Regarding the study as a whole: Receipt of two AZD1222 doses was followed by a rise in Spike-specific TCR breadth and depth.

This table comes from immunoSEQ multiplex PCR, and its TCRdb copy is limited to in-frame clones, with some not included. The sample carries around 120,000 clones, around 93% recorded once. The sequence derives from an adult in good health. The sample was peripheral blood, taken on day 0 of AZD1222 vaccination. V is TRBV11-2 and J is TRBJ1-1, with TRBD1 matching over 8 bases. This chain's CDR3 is CASSLVGQGAAFF. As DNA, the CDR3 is TGTGCCAGCAGCTTAGTTGGACAGGGAGCCGCTTTCTTT.